This is a list of T cell receptor beta chains from one sample in a study of cytomegalovirus exposure and HLA in healthy donors. Libraries were prepared by immunoSEQ multiplex PCR; TCRdb keeps only in-frame clonotypes and omits some of them. This repertoire shows under 200,000 clones, 73% found once; its top ten account for about 2%. Sequenced input: PBMCs. The receptors derive from a young woman in good health and CMV-seronegative. The CDR3 runs from the conserved cysteine through the conserved F or W. Fields, in order: V gene, J gene, CDR3 protein.

>TRBV6-6|TRBJ2-1
CASGTSGEYNEQFF
>TRBV2|TRBJ2-3
CASSIRGTLTSTDTQYF
>TRBV28|TRBJ2-7
CASFKRSYEQYF
>TRBV18|TRBJ2-5
CASSQSGPLWETQYF
>TRBV7-2|TRBJ2-5
CASSLNRRGETQYF
>TRBV7-2|TRBJ2-7
CASSLAGLGAYEQYF
>TRBV7-2|TRBJ2-1
CASSLAAGGPLSSYNEQFF
>TRBV7-2|TRBJ2-7
CASSLAAGSSYEQYF
>TRBV5-1|TRBJ1-1
CASSSQKGQGNTEAFF
>TRBV11-2|TRBJ2-5
CASSLDRRDEYF
>TRBV10-2|TRBJ2-5
CASSERTSGDLQETQYF
>TRBV5-6|TRBJ1-2
CASSLGQGDGYTF
>TRBV5-1|TRBJ1-4
CASSSGQGNEKLFF
>TRBV2|TRBJ2-3
CASSEDNRSTDTQYF
>TRBV27|TRBJ1-2
CASGKGAYYYTF
>TRBV5-1|TRBJ2-7
CASSLGGGGGYEQYF